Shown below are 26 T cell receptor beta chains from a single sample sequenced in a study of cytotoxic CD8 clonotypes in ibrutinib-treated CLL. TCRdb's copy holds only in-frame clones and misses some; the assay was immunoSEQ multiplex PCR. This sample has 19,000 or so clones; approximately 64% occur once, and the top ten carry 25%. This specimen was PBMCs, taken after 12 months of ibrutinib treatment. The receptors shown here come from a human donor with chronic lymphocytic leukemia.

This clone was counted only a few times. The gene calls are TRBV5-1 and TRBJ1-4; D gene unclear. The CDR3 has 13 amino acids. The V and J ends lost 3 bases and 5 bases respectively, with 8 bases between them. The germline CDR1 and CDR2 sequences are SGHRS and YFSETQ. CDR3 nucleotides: TGCGCCAGCAGCTCCACCTCGAATGAAAAACTGTTTTTT. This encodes CASSSTSNEKLFF.

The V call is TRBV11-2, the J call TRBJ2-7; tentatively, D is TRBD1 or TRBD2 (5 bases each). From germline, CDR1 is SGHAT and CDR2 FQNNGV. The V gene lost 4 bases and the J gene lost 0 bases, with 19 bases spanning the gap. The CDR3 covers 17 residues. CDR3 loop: CASSSYKGRKSSYEQYF. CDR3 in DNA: TGTGCCAGCAGCTCCTATAAGGGACGGAAGAGCTCCTACGAGCAGTACTTC.

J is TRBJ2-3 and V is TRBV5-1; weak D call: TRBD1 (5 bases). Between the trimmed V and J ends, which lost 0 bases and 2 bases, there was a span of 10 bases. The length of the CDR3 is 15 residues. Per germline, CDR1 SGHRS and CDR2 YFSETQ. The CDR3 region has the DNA TGCGCCAGCAGCTTGGTAGGCAGGGTCACAGATACGCAGTATTTT. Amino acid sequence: CASSLVGRVTDTQYF. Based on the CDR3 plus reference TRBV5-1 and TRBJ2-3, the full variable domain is KAGVTQTPRYLIKTRGQQVTLSCSPISGHRSVSWYQQTPGQGLQFLFEYFSETQRNKGNFPGRFSGRQFSNSRSEMNVSTLELGDSALYLCASSLVGRVTDTQYFGPGTRLTVL.

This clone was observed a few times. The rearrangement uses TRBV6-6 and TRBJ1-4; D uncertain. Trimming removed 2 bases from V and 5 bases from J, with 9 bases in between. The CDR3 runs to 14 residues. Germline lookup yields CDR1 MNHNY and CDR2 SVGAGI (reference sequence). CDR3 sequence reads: CASSYQTANEKLFF. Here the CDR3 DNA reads TGTGCCAGCAGTTACCAGACTGCAAATGAAAAACTGTTTTTT.

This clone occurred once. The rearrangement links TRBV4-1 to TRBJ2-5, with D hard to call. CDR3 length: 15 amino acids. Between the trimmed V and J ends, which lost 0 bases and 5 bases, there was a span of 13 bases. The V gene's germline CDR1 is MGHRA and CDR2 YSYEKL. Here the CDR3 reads CASSQEWVGLETQYF. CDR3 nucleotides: TGCGCCAGCAGCCAAGAATGGGTAGGGCTTGAGACCCAGTACTTC.

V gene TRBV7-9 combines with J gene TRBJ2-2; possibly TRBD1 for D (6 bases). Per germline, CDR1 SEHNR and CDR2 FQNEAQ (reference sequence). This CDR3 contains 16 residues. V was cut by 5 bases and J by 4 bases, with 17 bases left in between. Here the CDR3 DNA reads TGTGCCAGCAGCCTCCCTGGGGGCGATGTCACCGGGGAGCTGTTTTTT. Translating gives CASSLPGGDVTGELFF.

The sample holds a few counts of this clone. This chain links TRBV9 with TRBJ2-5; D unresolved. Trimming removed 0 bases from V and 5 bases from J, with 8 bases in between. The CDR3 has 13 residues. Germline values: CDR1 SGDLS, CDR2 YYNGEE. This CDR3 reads CASSVGMEETQYF. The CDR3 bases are TGTGCCAGCAGCGTAGGGATGGAGGAGACCCAGTACTTC.

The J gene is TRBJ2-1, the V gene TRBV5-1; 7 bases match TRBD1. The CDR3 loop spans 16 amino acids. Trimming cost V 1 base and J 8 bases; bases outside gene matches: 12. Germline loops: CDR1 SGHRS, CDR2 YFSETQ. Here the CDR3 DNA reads TGCGCCAGCAGCTTGATGCGACAGGGTAACCCCGATGAGCAGTTCTTC. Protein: CASSLMRQGNPDEQFF.

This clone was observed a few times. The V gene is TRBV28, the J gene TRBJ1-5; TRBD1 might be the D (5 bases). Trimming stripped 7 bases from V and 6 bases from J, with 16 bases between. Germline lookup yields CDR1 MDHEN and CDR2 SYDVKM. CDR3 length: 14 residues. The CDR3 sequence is CASNSDSVRQPQHF. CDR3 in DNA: TGTGCCAGCAATTCCGACAGCGTACGTCAGCCCCAGCATTTT. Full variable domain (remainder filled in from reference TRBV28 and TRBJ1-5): DVKVTQSSRYLVKRTGEKVFLECVQDMDHENMFWYRQDPGLGLRLIYFSYDVKMKEKGDIPEGYSVSREKKERFSLILESASTNQTSMYLCASNSDSVRQPQHFGDGTRLSIL.

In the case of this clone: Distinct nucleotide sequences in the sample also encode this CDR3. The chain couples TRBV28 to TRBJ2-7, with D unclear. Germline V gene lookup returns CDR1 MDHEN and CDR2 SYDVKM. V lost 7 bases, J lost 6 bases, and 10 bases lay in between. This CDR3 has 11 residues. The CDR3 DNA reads TGTGCCAGCAAAGGGAAGGGCGAGCAGTACTTC. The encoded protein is CASKGKGEQYF.

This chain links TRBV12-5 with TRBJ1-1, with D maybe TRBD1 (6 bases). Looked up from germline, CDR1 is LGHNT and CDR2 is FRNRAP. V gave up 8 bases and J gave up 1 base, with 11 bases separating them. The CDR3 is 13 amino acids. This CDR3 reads CASRQAQNTEAFF. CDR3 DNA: TGTGCTAGTCGACAGGCCCAGAACACTGAAGCTTTCTTT. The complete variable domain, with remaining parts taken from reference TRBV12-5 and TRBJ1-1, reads DARVTQTPRHKVTEMGQEVTMRCQPILGHNTVFWYRQTMMQGLELLAYFRNRAPLDDSGMPKDRFSAEMPDATLATLKIQPSEPRDSAVYFCASRQAQNTEAFFGQGTRLTVV.

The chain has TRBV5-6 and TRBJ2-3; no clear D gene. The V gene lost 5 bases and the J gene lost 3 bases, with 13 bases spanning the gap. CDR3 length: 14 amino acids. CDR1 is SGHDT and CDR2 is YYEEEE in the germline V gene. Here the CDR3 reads CASSFPDFTDTQYF. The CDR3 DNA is TGTGCCAGCAGTTTCCCAGACTTTACAGATACGCAGTATTTT.

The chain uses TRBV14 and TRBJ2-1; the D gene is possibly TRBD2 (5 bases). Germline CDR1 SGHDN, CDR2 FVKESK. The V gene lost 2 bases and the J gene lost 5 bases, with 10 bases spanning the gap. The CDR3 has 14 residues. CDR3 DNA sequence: TGTGCCAGCAGCCAACGGGGATCCCACAATGAGCAGTTCTTC. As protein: CASSQRGSHNEQFF.

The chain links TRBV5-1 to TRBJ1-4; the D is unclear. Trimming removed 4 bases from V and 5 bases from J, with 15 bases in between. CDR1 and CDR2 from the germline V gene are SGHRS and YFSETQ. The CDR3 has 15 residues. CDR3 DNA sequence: TGCGCCAGCAGCCTGGGTGGCACTGGCAATGAAAAACTGTTTTTT. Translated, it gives CASSLGGTGNEKLFF.

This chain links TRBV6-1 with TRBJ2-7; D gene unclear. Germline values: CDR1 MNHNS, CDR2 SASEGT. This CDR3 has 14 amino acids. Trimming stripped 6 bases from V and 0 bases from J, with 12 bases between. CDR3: CASSLDPSSYEQYF. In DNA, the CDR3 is TGTGCCAGCAGCCTTGACCCGAGCTCCTACGAGCAGTACTTC.

As DNA, the CDR3 is TGTGCCAGCTCAAATCAGGGTTTAGGAGATACGCAGTATTTT. This translates into CASSNQGLGDTQYF. The chain links TRBV18 to TRBJ2-3, with D perhaps matching TRBD1 (5 bases). The length of the CDR3 is 14 residues. V lost 5 bases, J lost 5 bases, and 14 bases lay in between. CDR1 is KGHSH, CDR2 LQKENI, per germline.

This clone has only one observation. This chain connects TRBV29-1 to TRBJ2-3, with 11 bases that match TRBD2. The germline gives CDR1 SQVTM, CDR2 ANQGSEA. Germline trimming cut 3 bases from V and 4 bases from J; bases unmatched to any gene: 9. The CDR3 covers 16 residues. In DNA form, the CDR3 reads TGCAGCGTTGATGGTTTTAGCGGGAGGGCAGCAGATACGCAGTATTTT. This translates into CSVDGFSGRAADTQYF.

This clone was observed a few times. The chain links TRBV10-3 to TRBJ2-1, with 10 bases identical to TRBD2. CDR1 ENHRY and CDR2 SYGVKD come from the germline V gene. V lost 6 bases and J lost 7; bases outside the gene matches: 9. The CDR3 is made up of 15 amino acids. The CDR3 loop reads CAISMGGLAVNEQFF. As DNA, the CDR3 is TGTGCCATCAGCATGGGTGGACTAGCGGTAAATGAGCAGTTCTTC.

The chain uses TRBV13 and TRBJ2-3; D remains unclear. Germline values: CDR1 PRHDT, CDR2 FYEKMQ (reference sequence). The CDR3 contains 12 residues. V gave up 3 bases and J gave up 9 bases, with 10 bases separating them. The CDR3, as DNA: TGTGCCAGCAGCTTGTCCCCCCACACGCAGTATTTT. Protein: CASSLSPHTQYF. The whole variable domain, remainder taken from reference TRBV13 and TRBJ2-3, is AAGVIQSPRHLIKEKRETATLKCYPIPRHDTVYWYQQGPGQDPQFLISFYEKMQSDKGSIPDRFSAQQFSDYHSELNMSSLELGDSALYFCASSLSPHTQYFGPGTRLTVL.

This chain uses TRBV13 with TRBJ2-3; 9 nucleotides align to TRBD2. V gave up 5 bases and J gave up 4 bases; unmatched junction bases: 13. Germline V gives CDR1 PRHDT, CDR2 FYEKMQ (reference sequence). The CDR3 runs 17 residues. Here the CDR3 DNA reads TGTGCCAGCAGCCTCCCTGCGGGACTAGCTGTCCCAGATACGCAGTATTTT. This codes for CASSLPAGLAVPDTQYF.

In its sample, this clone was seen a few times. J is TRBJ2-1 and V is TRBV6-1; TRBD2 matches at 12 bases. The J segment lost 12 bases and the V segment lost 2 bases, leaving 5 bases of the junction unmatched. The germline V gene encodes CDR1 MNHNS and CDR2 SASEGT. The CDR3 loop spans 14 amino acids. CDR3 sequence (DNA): TGTGCCAGCAGTGAACTAGCGGGAGGGCCGGGGCAGTTCTTC. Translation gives CASSELAGGPGQFF.

The CDR3 DNA is TGTGCCAGCAGCTTAGGTGGTAGCGGGACCCAATGGGGGCAGTTCTTC. This codes for CASSLGGSGTQWGQFF. The V gene is TRBV11-3, the J gene TRBJ2-1, with 8 nucleotides matching TRBD2. Trimming removed 1 base from V and 12 bases from J; junction bases left unmatched: 14. Germline V gives CDR1 SGHNT, CDR2 YENEEA. This CDR3 spans 16 amino acids.

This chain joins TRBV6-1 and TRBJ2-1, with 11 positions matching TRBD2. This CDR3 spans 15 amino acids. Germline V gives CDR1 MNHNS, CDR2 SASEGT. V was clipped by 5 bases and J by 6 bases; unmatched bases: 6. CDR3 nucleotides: TGTGCCAGCAGTCCTATAGCGGGAGGGAGCAATGAGCAGTTCTTC. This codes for CASSPIAGGSNEQFF.

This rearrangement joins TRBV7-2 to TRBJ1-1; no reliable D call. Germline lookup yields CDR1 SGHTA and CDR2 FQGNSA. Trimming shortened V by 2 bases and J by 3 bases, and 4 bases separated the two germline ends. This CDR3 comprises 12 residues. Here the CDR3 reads CASSLMDTEAFF. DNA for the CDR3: TGTGCCAGCAGCTTAATGGACACTGAAGCTTTCTTT.

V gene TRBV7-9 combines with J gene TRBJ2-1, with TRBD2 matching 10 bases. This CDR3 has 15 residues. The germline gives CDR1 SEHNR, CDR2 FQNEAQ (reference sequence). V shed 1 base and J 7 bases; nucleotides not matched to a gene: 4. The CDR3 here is CASSLGSGRLNEQFF. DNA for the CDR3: TGTGCCAGCAGCTTAGGTAGCGGGAGGTTGAATGAGCAGTTCTTC.

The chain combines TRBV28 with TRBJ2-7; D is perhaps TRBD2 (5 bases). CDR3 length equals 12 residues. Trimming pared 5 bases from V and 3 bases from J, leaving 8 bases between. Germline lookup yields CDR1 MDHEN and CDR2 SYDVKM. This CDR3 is CASSRTVYEQYF. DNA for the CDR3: TGTGCCAGCAGTCGGACTGTCTACGAGCAGTACTTC.